A single sample gave rise to the 17 T cell receptor beta chains below, sequenced in a study of T cell repertoires in cytomegalovirus infection. TCRdb independently ran MiXCR on the reads; one entry per CDR3 protein. The sample contains some 440,000 distinct CDR3 sequences, approximately 33% of which appear only once. Sequenced input: PBMCs. The receptors were gathered from a human donor in good health (CMV status not recorded). Some clones in this sample may be carry-over from other donors' samples.

The rearrangement uses TRBV12-3 or TRBV12-4 and TRBJ1-1; no reliable D call. The CDR3 spans 13 residues. Trimming took off 3 bases at V and 11 bases at J, with 16 bases between the two ends. Here the CDR3 reads CASSFSSGQAAFF. CDR3 DNA sequence: TGTGCCAGCAGTTTTTCGAGCGGCCAGGCGGCTTTCTTT.

The chain carries TRBV25-1 and TRBJ1-4, with D perhaps TRBD1 (5 bases). The V and J ends lost 3 bases and 3 bases respectively, with 14 bases between them. The CDR3 totals 16 residues. From germline, CDR1 is MGHDK and CDR2 SYGVNS. The CDR3 here is CASSELAGTANEKLFF. CDR3 DNA: TGTGCCAGCAGTGAGTTAGCTGGGACGGCTAATGAAAAACTGTTTTTT.

This clonotype was found a few times. This chain connects TRBV20-1 to TRBJ1-6, with a weak D call TRBD1 (6 bases). V shed 0 bases and J shed 9 bases, with 18 bases lying between them. This CDR3 is built from 16 residues. CDR1 and CDR2 from the germline V gene are DFQATT and SNEGSKA (reference sequence). The CDR3 DNA reads TGCAGTGCTAGAGACCCAGCGATACAGGGTACTTCACCCCTCCACTTT. Encoded protein: CSARDPAIQGTSPLHF.

This clonotype was detected only a few times. The chain couples TRBV7-8 to TRBJ2-3; possibly TRBD1 for D (5 bases). This CDR3 is built from 12 residues. Deletions cut 5 bases from V and 4 bases from J, with 7 bases between. Germline CDR1 is SGHVS and CDR2 is FQNEAQ. The CDR3 nucleotides are TGTGCCAGCAGCGTGGGGCCAGATACGCAGTATTTT. Encoded protein: CASSVGPDTQYF.

This clonotype appeared a few times. The V call is TRBV6-2 or TRBV6-3, the J call TRBJ2-7, with 8 positions matching TRBD1. V dropped 4 bases and J dropped 0; count of bases not matched to a gene: 5. Germline V lookup: CDR1 MNHEY, CDR2 SVGEGT. The CDR3 extends over 15 amino acids. This CDR3 is CASSWTGLASYEQYF. CDR3 nucleotides: TGTGCCAGCAGTTGGACAGGGCTCGCCTCCTACGAGCAGTACTTC.

The genes are TRBV11-2 and TRBJ1-6; 11 bases map to TRBD1. V trimming: 4 bases; J trimming: 5 bases; junction bases outside the gene matches: 4. This CDR3 spans 16 amino acids. The germline gives CDR1 SGHAT, CDR2 FQNNGV. CDR3 DNA sequence: TGTGCCAGCAGCTACCGGACAGGGGGCAATAATTCACCCCTCCACTTT. This codes for CASSYRTGGNNSPLHF. Filled out from reference TRBV11-2 and TRBJ1-6, the complete variable domain reads EAGVAQSPRYKIIEKRQSVAFWCNPISGHATLYWYQQILGQGPKLLIQFQNNGVVDDSQLPKDRFSAERLKGVDSTLKIQPAKLEDSAVYLCASSYRTGGNNSPLHFGNGTRLTVT.

A few counts support this clonotype. The rearrangement links TRBV23-1 to TRBJ2-7; TRBD1 might be the D (5 bases). TRBV23-1 is treated as an ORF (open reading frame) with a function not yet certain. The CDR3 has 14 residues. V was cut by 4 bases and J by 0 bases, with 10 bases left in between. DNA of the CDR3: TGCGCCAGCAGTCTGGCAGGGTACTCCTACGAGCAGTACTTC. Its protein is CASSLAGYSYEQYF.

This clonotype was seen many times. For the CDR3, the DNA is TGTGCCAGCAGCTTCAAGGCCCGATCACCCCTCCACTTT. Its protein product is CASSFKARSPLHF. The chain links TRBV7-2 to TRBJ1-6; unclear D gene. Trimming stripped 3 bases from V and 10 bases from J, with 10 bases between. The germline V gene has CDR1 SGHTA and CDR2 FQGNSA. CDR3 size: 13 residues.

This sequence joins TRBV6-2 or TRBV6-3 and TRBJ1-6, with a tentative D call TRBD1 (5 bases). The germline CDR1 and CDR2 sequences are MNHEY and SVGEGT. V shed 2 bases and J shed 9 bases, with 20 bases lying between them. This CDR3 comprises 17 residues. CDR3 region: CASSYGPGPAGRSPLHF. Written as DNA, the CDR3 is TGTGCCAGCAGTTACGGTCCAGGGCCGGCGGGCCGTTCACCCCTCCACTTT.

As to this clonotype: A much larger clone lies one base from this, so it may be a read error. The chain uses TRBV5-5 and TRBJ1-2, with 8 bases that match TRBD1. The germline gives CDR1 SGHKS, CDR2 YYEKEE (reference sequence). V was clipped by 4 bases and J by 6 bases; unmatched bases: 2. The length of the CDR3 is 12 residues. DNA of the CDR3: TGTGCCAGCAGCAAGGACAGGGATGGCTACACCTTC. This sequence encodes CASSKDRDGYTF.

The chain combines TRBV3-1 with TRBJ2-1; 7 bases are shared with TRBD2. The germline V gene encodes CDR1 LGHDT and CDR2 YNNKEL (reference sequence). With V trimmed by 1 base and J by 1 base, 4 bases remained unmatched. This CDR3 is 16 amino acids long. CDR3 DNA sequence: TGTGCCAGCAGCCAAGGCCCTAGCGGATCCTACAATGAGCAGTTCTTC. Translation gives CASSQGPSGSYNEQFF.

This clonotype was counted a few times. V usage is TRBV27 and J usage is TRBJ1-5; D may be TRBD1 (5 bases). Per germline, CDR1 MNHEY and CDR2 SMNVEV (reference sequence). Trimming took 1 base from V and 5 from J, leaving 9 bases between them. The CDR3 spans 14 residues. The DNA for the CDR3 is TGTGCCAGCAGTTTATTGGGGGATTATCAGCCCCAGCATTTT. It specifies CASSLLGDYQPQHF.

This sequence joins TRBV4-3 and TRBJ2-5; 7 bases line up with TRBD2. Unmatched junction bases numbered 8, after V lost 6 bases and J lost 1 base. The germline CDR1 and CDR2 sequences are LGHNA and YSLEER. The CDR3 runs to 15 residues. CDR3 bases: TGCGCCAGCAGTCACGCCCCGGGGGGCCAAGAGACCCAGTACTTC. Translating it yields CASSHAPGGQETQYF.

This clonotype was observed a single time. This chain uses TRBV7-3 with TRBJ1-1, with D possibly TRBD1 on 5 matching bases. The CDR3 is made up of 13 amino acids. V lost 4 bases, J lost 7 bases, and 13 bases lay in between. The germline CDR1 and CDR2 sequences are SGHTA and FQGTGA. The CDR3 loop is CASSSYGGDEAFF. The CDR3 DNA sequence: TGTGCCAGCAGCTCATATGGAGGGGATGAAGCTTTCTTT.

The chain recombines TRBV19 with TRBJ2-7, with D unclear. V lost 3 bases and J lost 0, with 6 bases in between. Germline-derived CDR1 and CDR2 are LNHDA and SQIVND (reference sequence). The CDR3 is made up of 13 amino acids. The CDR3: CASSMTASYEQYF. The CDR3 DNA sequence: TGTGCCAGTAGTATGACGGCCTCCTACGAGCAGTACTTC.

The chain employs TRBV20-1 and TRBJ2-4, with D unclear. The CDR3 consists of 14 residues. Between the trimmed V and J ends, which lost 8 bases and 0 bases, there was a span of 14 bases. The germline V gene encodes CDR1 DFQATT and CDR2 SNEGSKA (reference sequence). In nucleotides, the CDR3 is TGCAGTTCAGACGAGTTTCTAGCCAAAAACATTCAGTACTTC. Translation gives CSSDEFLAKNIQYF.

CDR3 DNA: TGTGCCAGCAGCGCCGGGACTCCTGAGGTGAACACTGAAGCTTTCTTT. This translates into CASSAGTPEVNTEAFF. The genes are TRBV7-6 and TRBJ1-1; tentative D call: TRBD1 (5 bases). From germline, CDR1 is SGHVS and CDR2 FNYEAQ. The CDR3 consists of 16 residues. Trimming took 5 bases from V and 0 from J, leaving 16 bases between them.